These 23 T cell receptor beta chains were sequenced from one sample in a study of response to subunit inactivated influenza vaccine listed by TCRdb under 2018. Library preparation was by RT-PCR. The reads were generated on an Illumina HiSeq 2500. The public reads were run again by TCRdb, first through fastp at Q25 and then through MiXCR, and only productive beta chains were kept. Rows with a matching CDR3 protein are joined into one entry that keeps the most common DNA and genes. This sample gives hundreds of thousands of distinct CDR3 sequences in total; 7.5% to 8.5% of them show up just once. Over 10% of the sample rests with the top ten. Sequenced here: PBMCs from blood, sampled around 25 months after vaccination. The source of these receptors is a man between 50 and 75 years old who received an inactivated influenza vaccine. Donor details come from another sample of the same person, matched by shared clones.

In this sample, this clonotype turned up many times. The genes are TRBV12-3 or TRBV12-4 and TRBJ2-1; weak D call: TRBD2 (5 bases). V was clipped by 3 bases and J by 6 bases, with 12 bases between them. This CDR3 has 14 amino acids. This CDR3 reads CASSFGWGVNEQFF. The CDR3 DNA reads TGTGCCAGCAGTTTCGGTTGGGGAGTCAATGAGCAGTTCTTC.

A few counts support this clonotype. The J gene is TRBJ1-2, the V gene TRBV5-5, with TRBD1 matching over 9 bases. CDR1 and CDR2 (germline): SGHKS, YYEKEE (reference sequence). The ends lost 1 base at V and 0 bases at J; junction bases unmatched: 1. This CDR3 contains 15 residues. The CDR3 protein is CASSLNRGPNYGYTF. The CDR3 DNA reads as TGTGCCAGCAGCTTGAACAGGGGGCCTAACTATGGCTACACCTTC.

Concerning this clonotype itself: This CDR3 fails to terminate in the conserved phenylalanine or tryptophan, so it likely reflects a read error. The V and J genes are TRBV5-1 and TRBJ2-2; 9 bases align to TRBD1. This CDR3 comprises 16 residues. Trimming removed 3 bases from V and 1 base from J; junction bases left unmatched: 4. Germline V gene data show CDR1 as SGHRS and CDR2 as YFSETQ. CDR3 residues: CASSSPGQGNTGELFL. For the CDR3, the DNA is TGCGCCAGCAGCTCACCGGGACAGGGGAACACCGGGGAGCTGTTTCTT.

The chain has TRBV4-3 and TRBJ2-7, with D possibly TRBD1 on 5 matching bases. V was shortened by 4 bases and J by 4 bases, with 14 bases between the two germline ends. CDR1 is LGHNA, CDR2 YSLEER, per germline. The length of the CDR3 is 14 residues. CDR3 DNA: TGCGCCAGCAGCCTGCTGGTAGGGGATTACGAGCAGTACTTC. It is translated as CASSLLVGDYEQYF.

Points on this clonotype: One end of the junction does not line up with germline, which may come from a read error. The V call is TRBV5-1, the J call TRBJ2-1, with 9 bases that match TRBD2. The CDR3 runs to 15 residues. The V gene's germline CDR1 is SGHRS and CDR2 YFSETQ. CDR3 sequence reads: CASSLSSGEYNEQSF. CDR3 DNA: TGCGCCAGCAGCTTGTCTAGCGGGGAATACAATGAGCAGTCCTTC. Supplemented by reference TRBV5-1 and TRBJ2-1, the full variable domain reads KAGVTQTPRYLIKTRGQQVTLSCSPISGHRSVSWYQQTPGQGLQFLFEYFSETQRNKGNFPGRFSGRQFSNSRSEMNVSTLELGDSALYLCASSLSSGEYNEQSFGPGTRLTVL.

This clonotype has just a few counts. The chain has TRBV20-1 and TRBJ1-1; D perhaps matches TRBD1 (5 bases). Germline V CDR1 and CDR2: DFQATT, SNEGSKA (reference sequence). Trimming left V 3 bases short and J 5 bases short, with 16 bases between. This CDR3 region has 14 residues. The CDR3: CSARSPGHGTEAFF. The CDR3 bases are TGCAGTGCTAGGTCCCCGGGGCATGGAACTGAAGCTTTCTTT.

This clonotype was observed a handful of times. DNA of the CDR3: TGTGCCACATCTCCCGAGGTGAACACTGAAGCTTTCTTT. It translates to CATSPEVNTEAFF. The chain joins TRBV12-3 or TRBV12-4 to TRBJ1-1; D remains unclear. Trimming removed 10 bases at V and 0 bases at J, with 12 bases between. There are 13 residues in the CDR3.

As to this clonotype: At one end, the junction sequence differs from germline, possibly due to a read error. The V gene is TRBV7-7, the J gene TRBJ2-5; 10 nucleotides agree with TRBD2. The germline gives CDR1 SSHAT, CDR2 FNYEAQ (reference sequence). The CDR3 spans 17 residues. The CDR3, as DNA: TGTGCCAGCAGCAACACAAAGCTAGCGGGAGCCCAAGACACCCAGTACTTC. This translates into CASSNTKLAGAQDTQYF.

The CDR3 loop is CASSRGTSNEQYF. CDR3 in DNA: TGTGCCAGCAGCCGCGGGACTAGCAACGAGCAGTACTTC. V gene TRBV7-6 combines with J gene TRBJ2-7, with 9 bases fitting TRBD2. Germline CDR1 reads SGHVS; CDR2 reads FNYEAQ. The CDR3 is 13 amino acids. V lost 5 bases, J lost 5 bases, and 4 bases stayed unmatched.

This clonotype was counted between two and nine times. The rearrangement uses TRBV10-1 and TRBJ2-3; 11 bases match TRBD1. The germline CDR1 and CDR2 sequences are WNHNN and SYGVQD (reference sequence). This CDR3 contains 15 residues. V lost 6 bases, J lost 6 bases, and 8 bases stayed unmatched. The CDR3 spells CASREGQGATDTQYF. The CDR3 DNA is TGCGCCAGCAGAGAAGGACAGGGGGCAACGGATACGCAGTATTTT.

This clonotype occurred a few times. The CDR3 region has the DNA TGTGCCAGCAGCCAAGATCGGTTTAGCGGAGATTACAATGAGCAGTTCTTC. Translated, it gives CASSQDRFSGDYNEQFF. The gene calls are TRBV3-1 and TRBJ2-1, with D possibly TRBD2 on 6 matching bases. The germline V gene encodes CDR1 LGHDT and CDR2 YNNKEL (reference sequence). Trimming left V 0 bases short and J 4 bases short, with 16 bases between. The CDR3 is 17 residues long.

This clonotype appeared many times. V is TRBV7-3 and J is TRBJ2-3, with no clear D. Germline-derived CDR1 and CDR2 are SGHTA and FQGTGA. This CDR3 has 17 amino acids. V was clipped by 5 bases and J by 0 bases, with 18 bases between them. CDR3 sequence reads: CASSDGPMGSSTDTQYF. DNA of the CDR3: TGTGCCAGCAGCGACGGACCAATGGGTTCTAGCACAGATACGCAGTATTTT.

The rearrangement joins TRBV5-1 to TRBJ1-1, with D unclear. V lost 4 bases to trimming and J lost 0 bases, with 7 bases between them. The germline gives CDR1 SGHRS, CDR2 YFSETQ. The CDR3 loop spans 13 amino acids. CDR3 DNA: TGCGCCAGCAGCCCTAGACTGAACACTGAAGCTTTCTTT. This codes for CASSPRLNTEAFF.

This chain joins TRBV24-1 and TRBJ2-1, with D possibly TRBD1 on 6 matching bases. This CDR3 spans 17 amino acids. V lost 4 bases and J 15 bases, leaving 30 bases between the germline ends. In germline, CDR1 is KGHDR, CDR2 SFDVKD. The CDR3 region has the DNA TGTGCCACCAGTGACCCCCCGAGAGGGGGTGGAAGGAACCGGGTGTTCTTC. It yields the protein CATSDPPRGGGRNRVFF.

About this clonotype itself: A much larger clonotype is one base distant, so this may be a read error. The V call is TRBV5-1, the J call TRBJ2-1, with 8 bases matching TRBD2. The CDR3 runs to 16 residues. V was clipped by 4 bases and J by 4 bases; unmatched bases: 10. From germline, CDR1 is SGHRS and CDR2 YFSETQ. The CDR3 bases are TGCGCCAGCAGCACGGCGGGACTAGGGGGATACAATGAGCAGTTCTTC. Its translation is CASSTAGLGGYNEQFF.

This clonotype was seen repeatedly, ten times or more. J is TRBJ1-5 and V is TRBV28; D gene unclear. The CDR3 runs to 16 residues. Deletions cut 7 bases from V and 2 bases from J, with 18 bases between. Germline V gene lookup returns CDR1 MDHEN and CDR2 SYDVKM. CDR3: CASTSGRGFGNQPQHF. For the CDR3, the DNA is TGTGCCAGCACCTCTGGACGTGGTTTTGGCAATCAGCCCCAGCATTTT.

This chain uses TRBV11-3 with TRBJ2-1; no clear D. CDR1 is SGHNT, CDR2 YENEEA, per germline. CDR3 length: 12 residues. V was clipped by 5 bases and J by 9 bases, with 11 bases between them. The CDR3 DNA reads as TGTGCCAGCAGCCGAGGCGGTGGTGAGCAGTTCTTC. Its protein product is CASSRGGGEQFF.

This clonotype was seen at least ten times. The chain combines TRBV5-1 with TRBJ2-7, with D possibly matching TRBD1 (6 bases). The CDR3 has 15 amino acids. The germline gives CDR1 SGHRS, CDR2 YFSETQ. Trimming took 1 base from V and 5 from J, leaving 16 bases between them. CDR3 DNA: TGCGCCAGCAGCTTGAGTTGGGGGCTTTACGACGAGCAGTACTTC. It is translated as CASSLSWGLYDEQYF.

This clonotype was seen a few times. The chain carries TRBV9 and TRBJ1-5; the D is unclear. Germline V gene sequence: CDR1 SGDLS, CDR2 YYNGEE. The CDR3 runs 15 residues. Trimming shortened V by 4 bases and J by 5 bases, and 16 bases separated the two germline ends. CDR3 sequence reads: CASSPNIGRDQPQHF. CDR3 bases: TGTGCCAGCAGCCCGAACATCGGGCGCGATCAGCCCCAGCATTTT.

The chain combines TRBV25-1 with TRBJ2-7; D tentatively fits TRBD1 or TRBD2 (5 bases each). This CDR3 contains 15 residues. The germline V gene has CDR1 MGHDK and CDR2 SYGVNS. The V and J ends lost 8 bases and 4 bases respectively, with 21 bases between them. Here the CDR3 DNA reads TGTGCCAGCCTCGAGGGACCTAGGAACCCTTACGAGCAGTACTTC. Its translation is CASLEGPRNPYEQYF.

This clonotype was found many times. The V call is TRBV6-5, the J call TRBJ2-6; 7 bases map to TRBD1. The ends lost 5 bases at V and 0 bases at J; junction bases unmatched: 7. Germline loops: CDR1 MNHEY, CDR2 SVGAGI. This CDR3 region has 17 residues. The DNA of the CDR3 is TGTGCCAGCAGTAACAGGGGCTTTTACTCTGGGGCCAACGTCCTGACTTTC. Its protein product is CASSNRGFYSGANVLTF.

The J gene is TRBJ1-2, the V gene TRBV27, with 7 bases aligning to TRBD1. This CDR3 contains 13 residues. V lost 6 bases to trimming and J lost 4 bases; unmatched junction nucleotides: 5. Germline-derived CDR1 and CDR2 are MNHEY and SMNVEV (reference sequence). CDR3 protein: CASRDRAFYGYTF. DNA of the CDR3: TGTGCCAGCAGAGACAGGGCTTTCTATGGCTACACCTTC.

This clonotype was seen only a few times. The V gene is TRBV15, the J gene TRBJ1-1; D ambiguous. The length of the CDR3 is 14 residues. Looked up from germline, CDR1 is LNHNV and CDR2 is YYDKDF (reference sequence). Trimming took 3 bases from V and 1 from J, leaving 9 bases between them. CDR3 in amino acids: CATSSPNPNTEAFF. The DNA for the CDR3 is TGTGCCACCAGCAGTCCTAACCCGAACACTGAAGCTTTCTTT.